This TCR beta chain was identified in a study of OX40 agonist ivuxolimab in advanced cancers. The wider study: Enrolled patients in dose escalation had cancers that were hepatocellular carcinoma, melanoma, renal cell or head and neck cancer.

Data came from immunoSEQ multiplex PCR; TCRdb stores just in-frame clones and leaves some out. The sample lists roughly 79,000 clones, more than 80% occurring once. The junction had 1 base not matched to a gene; V was cut back by 3 bases and J by 1 base. CDR1 is ENHRY, CDR2 SYGVKD, per germline. The CDR3 spans 15 residues. The V and J genes are TRBV10-3 and TRBJ2-3; 10 bases line up with TRBD2. Sequences were derived from CD4+ or CD8+ T cells sorted from blood, sampled in a trial of the OX40 agonist ivuxolimab. This sequence originates from an adult with an advanced solid tumor such as melanoma, head and neck, liver or kidney cancer. The CDR3 reads CAISDGTSGTDTQYF. The DNA of the CDR3 is TGTGCCATCAGTGACGGGACTAGCGGCACAGATACGCAGTATTTT.